Given below is one T cell receptor beta chain in context. The antigen remains unidentified. These data originate in a study of cytomegalovirus exposure and HLA in healthy donors. PCR employed 60 Vbeta and 13 Jbeta primers. Some clones are missing from TCRdb's copy, which holds only in-frame ones; the method was immunoSEQ multiplex PCR. The listing contains some 48,000 clones. Study-wide points: In a later analysis, TCR beta V- and J-gene trimming showed a link to a missense DCLRE1C variant. A list of approximately 160 TCR beta chains associated with cytomegalovirus was given.

V was trimmed by 0 bases and J by 0 bases, leaving 11 bases between them. From germline, CDR1 is LGHNA and CDR2 YSLEER. This CDR3 is built from 17 residues. The chain employs TRBV4-3 and TRBJ2-2; D possibly corresponds to TRBD2 (5 bases). The sequence was collected from a male donor in good health and CMV-seropositive. The sample taken for sequencing was PBMCs. For the CDR3, the DNA is TGCGCCAGCAGCCAAGATTGGGAGTTCGCGAACACCGGGGAGCTGTTTTTT. Translated: CASSQDWEFANTGELFF.